A single sample gave rise to the 9 T cell receptor beta chains below, sequenced in a study of blood T cell repertoires in COVID-19. The data were produced by immunoSEQ multiplex PCR, yet TCRdb's version contains in-frame clones alone and is incomplete. The sample consists of roughly 100,000 clones, approximately 83% of them appearing once. Sequencing input: peripheral blood. Source of these receptors: a man aged 50 to 60 with acute or convalescent COVID-19.

J is TRBJ2-1 and V is TRBV7-9; 10 bases fit TRBD2. The germline V gene encodes CDR1 SEHNR and CDR2 FQNEAQ (reference sequence). The CDR3 is made up of 15 amino acids. V was clipped by 5 bases and J by 10 bases; unmatched bases: 11. The CDR3 DNA reads TGTGCCAGCAGCCCTGGACTAGCGGAGTACAGGGAGCAGTTCTTC. Protein: CASSPGLAEYREQFF.

The chain combines TRBV11-2 with TRBJ2-7; D unresolved. Germline V gives CDR1 SGHAT, CDR2 FQNNGV. The CDR3 consists of 11 residues. Trimming took off 4 bases at V and 2 bases at J, with 3 bases between the two ends. The CDR3 sequence: CASSSAYEQYF. The CDR3 nucleotides are TGTGCCAGCAGCTCCGCCTACGAGCAGTACTTC. Looking up the rest from reference TRBV11-2 and TRBJ2-7 gives the full variable domain: EAGVAQSPRYKIIEKRQSVAFWCNPISGHATLYWYQQILGQGPKLLIQFQNNGVVDDSQLPKDRFSAERLKGVDSTLKIQPAKLEDSAVYLCASSSAYEQYFGPGTRLTVT.

V gene TRBV18 combines with J gene TRBJ2-3, with 9 bases matching TRBD2. The V segment lost 4 bases and the J segment 1 base; nucleotides outside the gene matches: 3. The length of the CDR3 is 15 residues. Germline loops: CDR1 KGHSH, CDR2 LQKENI. This chain's CDR3 is CASSLSGSGTDTQYF. CDR3 DNA: TGTGCCAGCTCACTTAGCGGGAGTGGCACAGATACGCAGTATTTT.

The V call is TRBV9, the J call TRBJ2-7; 8 positions agree with TRBD1. V gave up 0 bases and J gave up 3 bases; unmatched junction bases: 2. The germline CDR1 and CDR2 sequences are SGDLS and YYNGEE. The CDR3 runs 14 residues. In DNA, the CDR3 is TGTGCCAGCAGCGTAGGGACAGGGTACTACGAGCAGTACTTC. It translates to CASSVGTGYYEQYF. Full variable domain (rest looked up from reference TRBV9 and TRBJ2-7): DSGVTQTPKHLITATGQRVTLRCSPRSGDLSVYWYQQSLDQGLQFLIQYYNGEERAKGNILERFSAQQFPDLHSELNLSSLELGDSALYFCASSVGTGYYEQYFGPGTRLTVT.

The genes are TRBV19 and TRBJ2-3; D may be TRBD2 (7 bases). Germline CDR1 LNHDA, CDR2 SQIVND (reference sequence). The CDR3 loop spans 13 amino acids. The CDR3 is CASSGAGANTQYF. The CDR3 region has the DNA TGTGCTTCCAGCGGGGCGGGGGCAAATACGCAGTATTTT.

The rearrangement links TRBV10-1 to TRBJ2-3, with 7 bases lining up with TRBD2. CDR1 is WNHNN and CDR2 is SYGVQD in the germline V gene (reference sequence). With 5 bases clipped from V and 6 bases from J, the junction kept 8 bases outside the gene matches. This CDR3 is built from 14 residues. For the CDR3, the DNA is TGCGCCAGCAGTTCGGACTGGGGGGGTGATACGCAGTATTTT. Its protein product is CASSSDWGGDTQYF.

The chain uses TRBV7-6 and TRBJ2-2; 7 nucleotides match TRBD2. This CDR3 region has 17 residues. Germline lookup yields CDR1 SGHVS and CDR2 FNYEAQ. V shed 1 base and J 5 bases; nucleotides not matched to a gene: 10. This chain's CDR3 is CASSLVGGVPRTGELFF. The CDR3 bases are TGTGCCAGCAGCTTAGTGGGAGGGGTCCCGAGGACCGGGGAGCTGTTTTTT.

In this sample, this clone turned up a few times. This chain uses TRBV5-4 with TRBJ1-1, with unresolved D. CDR1 and CDR2 (germline): SGHNT, YYREEE (reference sequence). The CDR3 covers 14 residues. V lost 0 bases, J lost 1 base, and 7 bases lay in between. CDR3 nucleotide sequence: TGTGCCAGCAGCTTGGGAGTTTCGAACACTGAAGCTTTCTTT. Its translation is CASSLGVSNTEAFF.

The rearrangement uses TRBV5-4 and TRBJ1-2; D remains ambiguous. This CDR3 spans 14 amino acids. Germline CDR1 and CDR2: SGHNT and YYREEE (reference sequence). Trimming removed 1 base from V and 2 bases from J, with 9 bases in between. CDR3 in amino acids: CASSLLQANYGYTF. CDR3 in DNA: TGTGCCAGCAGCTTGTTGCAGGCCAACTATGGCTACACCTTC.